This T cell receptor beta chain was identified in a study of shared clonotypes between healthy human individuals. Study-wide background: The plates for each donor numbered three CD4 naive, three CD4 memory, two CD8 naive and one CD8 memory. Whole-study findings and limits: Naive subsets typically showed greater estimated richness than memory subsets. Genetic and exposure-history diversity was limited by the few donors.

Losses at the gene ends were 4 bases for V and 3 bases for J; bases not matched to a gene: 3. Germline CDR1 reads SQVTM; CDR2 reads ANQGSEA. CDR3 size: 12 residues. With respect to this clone: Its matching antigen is unknown.

Across several immunoSEQ plates, the genomic DNA of each subset was split evenly. Produced via immunoSEQ multiplex PCR; TCRdb's table is partial and in-frame only. The sample includes about 2.1 million clones, about 93% of them seen just once. Cells designated naive CD8 were CD45RO-negative and were positively selected for CCR7, with terminally differentiated effector memory CD45RA+ cells excluded. The chain carries TRBV29-1 and TRBJ2-7; TRBD2 agrees at 7 bases. Sequenced material: naive CD8+ T cells from PBMCs. The receptor was derived from a man younger than 35 in good health. Some clones in this sample may be carry-over from other donors' samples. CDR3 sequence: CSVAAGVYEQYF. CDR3 DNA: TGCAGCGTTGCCGCGGGAGTCTACGAGCAGTACTTC.